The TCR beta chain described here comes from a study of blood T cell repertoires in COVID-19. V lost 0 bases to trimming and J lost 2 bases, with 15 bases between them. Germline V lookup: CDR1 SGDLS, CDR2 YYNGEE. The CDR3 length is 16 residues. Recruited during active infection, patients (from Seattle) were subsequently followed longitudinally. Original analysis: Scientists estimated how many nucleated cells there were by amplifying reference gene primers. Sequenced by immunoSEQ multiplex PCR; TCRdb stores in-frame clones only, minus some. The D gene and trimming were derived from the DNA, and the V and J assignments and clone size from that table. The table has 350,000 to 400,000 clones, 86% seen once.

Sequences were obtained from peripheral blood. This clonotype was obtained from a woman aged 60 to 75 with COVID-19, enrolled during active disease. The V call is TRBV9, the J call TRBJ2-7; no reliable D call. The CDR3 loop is CASSVGSRVSAYEQYF. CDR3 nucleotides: TGTGCCAGCAGCGTAGGGAGTCGGGTCTCTGCCTACGAGCAGTACTTC.